These 29 T cell receptor beta chains were sequenced from one sample in a study of human T cells and chemical hapten exposure. TCRdb re-called the RACE reads through MiXCR, storing one row per CDR3 protein. Here the sample spans some 89,000 distinct CDR3 sequences, 27% being singletons. Documented time point: patch test 3, about 24 weeks after DPC sensitization. Treatment here: therapeutic diphenylcyclopropenone sensitization with weekly scalp DPC. Sequenced material: whole blood, taken in connection with sensitization to the hapten diphenylcyclopropenone (DPC). The receptor set was obtained from a middle-aged man with alopecia areata. Some clones in this sample may be carry-over from other donors' samples.

This clonotype was observed at least ten times. The V call is TRBV20-1, the J call TRBJ1-4; D is ambiguous. Germline V gene data show CDR1 as DFQATT and CDR2 as SNEGSKA (reference sequence). The V and J ends lost 0 bases and 0 bases respectively, with 14 bases between them. This CDR3 is 17 amino acids long. The CDR3 DNA is TGCAGTGCTAGAGATGACTGGTTTGCGCCAACTAATGAAAAACTGTTTTTT. Translating it yields CSARDDWFAPTNEKLFF.

The chain joins TRBV18 to TRBJ1-1; a possible D gene is TRBD1 (5 bases). Trimming removed 3 bases at V and 0 bases at J, with 11 bases between. The CDR3 loop spans 15 amino acids. Germline loops: CDR1 KGHSH, CDR2 LQKENI. This CDR3 reads CASSPRGLMNTEAFF. The CDR3 DNA follows: TGTGCCAGCTCACCCCGGGGCCTCATGAACACTGAAGCTTTCTTT.

This clonotype was counted between two and nine times. The chain recombines TRBV5-1 with TRBJ2-3; 11 bases fit TRBD1. V dropped 5 bases and J dropped 11; count of bases not matched to a gene: 13. This CDR3 has 15 amino acids. Per germline, CDR1 SGHRS and CDR2 YFSETQ. The CDR3 sequence: CASSSSPGQGVEQYF. As DNA, the CDR3 is TGCGCCAGCAGTTCGAGTCCGGGACAGGGGGTTGAGCAGTATTTT.

The V gene is TRBV7-6, the J gene TRBJ2-1; 11 bases agree with TRBD2. The CDR3 length is 17 residues. V shed 2 bases, J shed 0 bases, and the junction held 3 bases outside the gene matches. The germline V gene encodes CDR1 SGHVS and CDR2 FNYEAQ. The CDR3 is CASSLTSGSYSYNEQFF. The CDR3 nucleotides are TGTGCCAGCAGCTTAACTAGCGGGAGTTACTCCTACAATGAGCAGTTCTTC.

The V gene is TRBV9, the J gene TRBJ2-2, with D possibly matching TRBD1 (6 bases). The length of the CDR3 is 16 residues. Trimming took 4 bases from V and 1 from J, leaving 14 bases between them. Germline V CDR1 and CDR2: SGDLS, YYNGEE. The CDR3 coding sequence is TGTGCCAGCAGCCGGTCCACAGGGCGGAACACCGGGGAGCTGTTTTTT. It encodes CASSRSTGRNTGELFF.

The V and J genes are TRBV7-8 and TRBJ2-1; no definite D call. The V gene lost 1 base and the J gene lost 4 bases, with 5 bases spanning the gap. The CDR3 covers 13 residues. CDR1 and CDR2 (germline): SGHVS, FQNEAQ. CDR3 loop: CASSLVVYNEQFF. The CDR3 DNA reads as TGTGCCAGCAGCTTAGTTGTGTACAATGAGCAGTTCTTC.

CDR3 in DNA: TGTGCCAGCAGCTTGCAGACAGGAGATAATTCACCCCTCCACTTT. Amino acids: CASSLQTGDNSPLHF. The V gene is TRBV5-4, the J gene TRBJ1-6, with TRBD1 as a possible D gene (6 bases). The V gene's germline CDR1 is SGHNT and CDR2 YYREEE (reference sequence). This CDR3 spans 15 amino acids. Trimming cost V 1 base and J 5 bases, with 10 bases left between them.

This clonotype was counted only a few times. This rearrangement joins TRBV7-2 to TRBJ2-3; 12 positions match TRBD2. This CDR3 has 15 amino acids. J gave up 4 bases and V 5 bases, and 4 bases lay outside the gene matches. The germline V gene encodes CDR1 SGHTA and CDR2 FQGNSA. CDR3 nucleotide sequence: TGTGCCAGCAGCAGGACTAGCGGGATGTCAGATACGCAGTATTTT. It specifies CASSRTSGMSDTQYF.

The V gene is TRBV4-3, the J gene TRBJ2-7, with D possibly called TRBD1 or TRBD2 (5 bases each). V lost 4 bases and J lost 3, with 19 bases in between. Germline values: CDR1 LGHNA, CDR2 YSLEER. This CDR3 has 16 residues. CDR3 nucleotide sequence: TGCGCCAGCAGCCTGGGACCGCCAAACACCTACTACGAGCAGTACTTC. Amino acid sequence: CASSLGPPNTYYEQYF.

The chain couples TRBV14 to TRBJ2-1; 9 nucleotides agree with TRBD2. This CDR3 spans 14 amino acids. V gave up 1 base and J gave up 16 bases; unmatched junction bases: 11. From germline, CDR1 is SGHDN and CDR2 FVKESK. The CDR3, as DNA: TGTGCCAGCAGCCAAGTCGGAGGCGGGAGGGCTTGTTTCTTC. Translation: CASSQVGGGRACFF.

Concerning this clonotype: A much larger clone sits a single nucleotide away, making a read error possible. This chain connects TRBV28 to TRBJ1-1, with D unresolved. This CDR3 spans 13 amino acids. The V gene lost 4 bases and the J gene lost 1 base, with 7 bases spanning the gap. Per germline, CDR1 MDHEN and CDR2 SYDVKM. DNA of the CDR3: TGTGCCAGCAGTTACCGGACGAACACTGAAGCTTTCTTT. Translated: CASSYRTNTEAFF.

This chain connects TRBV28 to TRBJ2-1, with D tentatively TRBD1 or TRBD2 (8 bases each). Looked up from germline, CDR1 is MDHEN and CDR2 is SYDVKM. V lost 8 bases, J lost 6 bases, and 32 bases lay in between. This CDR3 is built from 19 residues. Here the CDR3 reads CASYNPGQVGLAGCNEQFF. For the CDR3, the DNA is TGTGCCAGCTACAACCCGGGACAGGTAGGGCTAGCGGGCTGCAATGAGCAGTTCTTC. The variable domain in full, completed from reference TRBV28 and TRBJ2-1, reads DVKVTQSSRYLVKRTGEKVFLECVQDMDHENMFWYRQDPGLGLRLIYFSYDVKMKEKGDIPEGYSVSREKKERFSLILESASTNQTSMYLCASYNPGQVGLAGCNEQFFGPGTRLTVL.

The sample holds a few counts of this clonotype. The chain combines TRBV20-1 with TRBJ2-3, with D unclear. This CDR3 region has 14 residues. The V gene lost 1 base and the J gene lost 0 bases, with 8 bases spanning the gap. From germline, CDR1 is DFQATT and CDR2 SNEGSKA (reference sequence). The CDR3 nucleotides are TGCAGTGCTAGAGTAGGGCCAAGCACAGATACGCAGTATTTT. Encoded protein: CSARVGPSTDTQYF.

V is TRBV24-1 and J is TRBJ2-5, with TRBD2 matching 10 bases. Germline assignment: CDR1 KGHDR and CDR2 SFDVKD. The CDR3 loop spans 15 amino acids. J lost 4 bases, V lost 4 bases, and 5 bases had no gene match. The CDR3 DNA reads as TGTGCCACCAGTGAGCTAGCGGGAGCAGCAGAGACCCAGTACTTC. Amino acid sequence: CATSELAGAAETQYF.

There are a few counts of this clonotype. CDR3 coding DNA: TGCAGTGCTAGAGTTTTCGGGGACACTGAAGCTTTCTTT. Translating gives CSARVFGDTEAFF. The chain has TRBV20-1 and TRBJ1-1; D uncertain. The germline gives CDR1 DFQATT, CDR2 SNEGSKA (reference sequence). The CDR3 runs 13 residues. V lost 1 base, J lost 3 bases, and 9 bases lay in between.

This clonotype was found a few times. An end of the junction does not agree with germline; a read error may underlie this. The V and J genes are TRBV28 and TRBJ1-2; 11 nucleotides match TRBD1. Germline CDR1 MDHEN, CDR2 SYDVKM. The CDR3 covers 13 residues. The CDR3: CAIGQGASYGDTF. The CDR3 DNA sequence: TGTGCCATCGGACAGGGGGCGAGCTATGGCGACACCTTC.

J is TRBJ1-1 and V is TRBV20-1; D not certain. The CDR3 spans 14 residues. Between the trimmed V and J ends, which lost 6 bases and 3 bases, there was a span of 17 bases. Germline CDR1 and CDR2: DFQATT and SNEGSKA (reference sequence). CDR3 DNA: TGCAGTGCGCTGTTCTGGACGGACCACACTGAAGCTTTCTTT. Its protein is CSALFWTDHTEAFF.

CDR3 nucleotide sequence: TGTGCCAGCAGTGAAGCGAGGGCCTCCGGGGAGACCCAGTACTTC. Encoded protein: CASSEARASGETQYF. The rearrangement links TRBV2 to TRBJ2-5; a weak D match, TRBD2 (5 bases). Germline CDR1 is SNHLY and CDR2 is FYNNEI. Trimming cost V 0 bases and J 5 bases, with 13 bases left between them. The CDR3 consists of 15 residues.

V usage is TRBV29-1 and J usage is TRBJ2-7, with D uncertain. V lost 3 bases and J lost 5, with 11 bases in between. CDR3 length: 12 residues. CDR1 and CDR2 from the germline V gene are SQVTM and ANQGSEA. Here the CDR3 reads CSVEVGGDEQYF. The CDR3 coding sequence is TGCAGCGTTGAGGTGGGTGGCGACGAGCAGTACTTC.

The chain joins TRBV12-3 or TRBV12-4 to TRBJ2-5; TRBD1 is a possible D gene (5 bases). CDR3 length: 14 amino acids. The germline V and J ends were trimmed by 5 bases and 6 bases, with 16 bases remaining between them. The CDR3 sequence: CASSGALVRKTQYF. The CDR3 DNA follows: TGTGCCAGCAGTGGGGCCCTGGTGAGAAAGACCCAGTACTTC.

This clonotype appeared once. The genes are TRBV29-1 and TRBJ2-3, with TRBD2 as a possible D gene (5 bases). Germline CDR1 reads SQVTM; CDR2 reads ANQGSEA. CDR3 length: 12 residues. With 6 bases removed from V and 6 bases from J, the gap between germline ends came to 13 bases. CDR3 amino acids: CSVSVGGDTQYF. The CDR3, as DNA: TGCAGCGTAAGCGTTGGAGGTGATACGCAGTATTTT.

This chain joins TRBV6-2 or TRBV6-3 and TRBJ2-2, with D hard to call. Trimming removed 3 bases from V and 7 bases from J, with 6 bases in between. Germline V lookup: CDR1 MNHEY, CDR2 SVGEGT. The CDR3 is 12 residues long. The CDR3 loop reads CASSYGVGELFF. In nucleotides, the CDR3 is TGTGCCAGCAGTTATGGAGTCGGGGAGCTGTTTTTT.

This chain joins TRBV10-1 and TRBJ2-7; D is possibly TRBD1 (6 bases). The ends were cut back, 6 bases at V and 2 bases at J, with 14 bases in the middle. The CDR3 length is 14 residues. Germline loops: CDR1 WNHNN, CDR2 SYGVQD (reference sequence). The CDR3 DNA reads TGCGCCAGCAGCGCCGGGGACAACCCCTACGAGCAGTACTTC. Encoded protein: CASSAGDNPYEQYF.

In its sample, this clonotype was seen once. This chain joins TRBV28 and TRBJ2-1; D gene unclear. V was trimmed by 6 bases and J by 9 bases, leaving 12 bases between them. The germline V gene has CDR1 MDHEN and CDR2 SYDVKM. This CDR3 region has 12 residues. This CDR3 is CASRRPTGEQFF. CDR3 nucleotide sequence: TGTGCCAGCAGACGCCCCACGGGTGAGCAGTTCTTC.

This clonotype was observed a handful of times. The chain joins TRBV28 to TRBJ1-6, with 8 bases aligning to TRBD1. The CDR3 consists of 16 residues. CDR1 MDHEN and CDR2 SYDVKM come from the germline V gene. The V and J ends lost 6 bases and 10 bases, in that order; junction bases with no gene match: 14. CDR3 in DNA: TGTGCCAGCAGCTCTTACCGGACAGGGCAAGACTCACCCCTCCACTTT. Translating gives CASSSYRTGQDSPLHF.

This clonotype was observed a handful of times. In nucleotides, the CDR3 is TGTGCCAGCAGAGGACTAGCGGGAGGGCAAGGGCAGTACTTC. Its translation: CASRGLAGGQGQYF. The chain is built from TRBV28 and TRBJ2-7; the match to TRBD2 covers 15 bases. Germline V CDR1 and CDR2: MDHEN, SYDVKM. After removal of 6 bases from V and 9 bases from J, the junction contained 6 bases not matched to a gene. This CDR3 contains 14 residues.

This clonotype appeared once. The gene calls are TRBV4-2 and TRBJ1-6, with TRBD1 matching over 7 bases. This CDR3 region has 16 residues. V gave up 5 bases and J gave up 7 bases; unmatched junction bases: 11. Germline loops: CDR1 LGHNA, CDR2 YNFKEQ. In nucleotides, the CDR3 is TGTGCCAGCAGCGCACGTGGGACAGAGGGAAATTCACCCCTCCACTTT. Translating gives CASSARGTEGNSPLHF.

This clonotype was found a few times. The gene calls are TRBV28 and TRBJ2-7; 15 bases agree with TRBD2. Germline trimming cut 6 bases from V and 2 bases from J; bases unmatched to any gene: 8. Germline CDR1 reads MDHEN; CDR2 reads SYDVKM. This CDR3 is built from 17 residues. The DNA of the CDR3 is TGTGCCAGCAGCTCCCCCGGGACTAGCGGGAGGACCTACGAGCAGTACTTC. Protein product: CASSSPGTSGRTYEQYF.

This clonotype showed up just a few times. The genes are TRBV2 and TRBJ1-4; D is unclear. The CDR3 has 12 amino acids. With 4 bases removed from V and 8 bases from J, the gap between germline ends came to 8 bases. From germline, CDR1 is SNHLY and CDR2 FYNNEI. CDR3 in DNA: TGTGCCAGCAGTGCCAGTCGAGAAAAACTGTTTTTT. Encoded protein: CASSASREKLFF.